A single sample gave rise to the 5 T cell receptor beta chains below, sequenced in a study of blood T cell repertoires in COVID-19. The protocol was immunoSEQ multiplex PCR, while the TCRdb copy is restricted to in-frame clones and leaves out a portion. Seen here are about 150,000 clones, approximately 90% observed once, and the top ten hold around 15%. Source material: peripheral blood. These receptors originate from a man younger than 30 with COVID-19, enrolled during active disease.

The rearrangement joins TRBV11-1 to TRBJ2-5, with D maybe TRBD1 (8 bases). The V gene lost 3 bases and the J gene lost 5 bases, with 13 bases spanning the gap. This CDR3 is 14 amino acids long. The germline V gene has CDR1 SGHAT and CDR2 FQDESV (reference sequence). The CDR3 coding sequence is TGTGCCAGCAGCTTTGGACAGGGAGGGGAGACCCAGTACTTC. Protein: CASSFGQGGETQYF. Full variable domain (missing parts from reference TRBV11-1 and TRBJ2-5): EAEVAQSPRYKITEKSQAVAFWCDPISGHATLYWYRQILGQGPELLVQFQDESVVDDSQLPKDRFSAERLKGVDSTLKIQPAELGDSAMYLCASSFGQGGETQYFGPGTRLLVL.

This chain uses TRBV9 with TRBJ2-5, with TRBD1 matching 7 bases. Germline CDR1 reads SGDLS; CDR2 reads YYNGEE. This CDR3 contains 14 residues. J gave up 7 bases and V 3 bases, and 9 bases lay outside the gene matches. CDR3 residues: CASSGTGSKGTQYF. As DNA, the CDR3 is TGTGCCAGCAGCGGGACAGGCTCCAAGGGGACCCAGTACTTC. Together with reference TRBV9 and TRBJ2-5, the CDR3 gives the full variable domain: DSGVTQTPKHLITATGQRVTLRCSPRSGDLSVYWYQQSLDQGLQFLIQYYNGEERAKGNILERFSAQQFPDLHSELNLSSLELGDSALYFCASSGTGSKGTQYFGPGTRLLVL.

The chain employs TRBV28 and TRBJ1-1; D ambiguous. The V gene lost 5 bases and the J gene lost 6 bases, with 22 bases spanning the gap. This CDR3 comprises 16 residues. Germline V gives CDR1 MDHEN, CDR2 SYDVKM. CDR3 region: CASSLRFVGAWAEAFF. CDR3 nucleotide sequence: TGTGCCAGCAGTCTCCGGTTTGTGGGCGCCTGGGCTGAAGCTTTCTTT.

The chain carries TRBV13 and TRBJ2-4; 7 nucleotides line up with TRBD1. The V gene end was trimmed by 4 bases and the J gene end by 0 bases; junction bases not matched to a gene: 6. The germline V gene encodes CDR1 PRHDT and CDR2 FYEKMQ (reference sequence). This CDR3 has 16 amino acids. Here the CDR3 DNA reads TGTGCCAGCAGCTCGGGACAGAACCTAGCCAAAAACATTCAGTACTTC. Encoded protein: CASSSGQNLAKNIQYF.

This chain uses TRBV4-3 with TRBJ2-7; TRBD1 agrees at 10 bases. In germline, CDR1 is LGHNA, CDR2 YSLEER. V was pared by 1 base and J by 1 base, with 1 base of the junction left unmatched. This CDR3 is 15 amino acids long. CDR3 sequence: CASSQGTGGSYEQYF. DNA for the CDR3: TGCGCCAGCAGCCAAGGGACAGGGGGGTCCTACGAGCAGTACTTC.